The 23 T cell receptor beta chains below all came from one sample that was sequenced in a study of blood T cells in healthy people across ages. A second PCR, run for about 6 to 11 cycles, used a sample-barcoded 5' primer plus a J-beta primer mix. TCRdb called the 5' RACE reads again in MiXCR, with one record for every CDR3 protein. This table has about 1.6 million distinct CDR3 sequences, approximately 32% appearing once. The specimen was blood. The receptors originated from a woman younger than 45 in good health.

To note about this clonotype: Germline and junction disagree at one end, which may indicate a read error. CDR3 nucleotide sequence: TGCAGTGCTAGAGAAGGCAGCCATCAGGCCCAGCATTTT. Its protein is CSAREGSHQAQHF. V and J are TRBV20-1 and TRBJ1-5, with D unclear. CDR3 length equals 13 residues. CDR1 is DFQATT, CDR2 SNEGSKA, per germline (reference sequence).

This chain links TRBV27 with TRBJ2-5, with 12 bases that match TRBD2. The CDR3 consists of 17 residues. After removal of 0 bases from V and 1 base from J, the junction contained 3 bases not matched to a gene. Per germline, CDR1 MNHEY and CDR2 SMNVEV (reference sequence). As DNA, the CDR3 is TGTGCCAGCAGTTTATCTCCTAGCGGGAGGGCCCAAGAGACCCAGTACTTC. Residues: CASSLSPSGRAQETQYF.

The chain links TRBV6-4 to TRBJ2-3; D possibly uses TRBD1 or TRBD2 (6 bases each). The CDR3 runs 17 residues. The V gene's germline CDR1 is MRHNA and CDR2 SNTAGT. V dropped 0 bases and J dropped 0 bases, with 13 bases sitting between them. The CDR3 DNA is TGTGCCAGCAGTGACTCGCAGGGGAGGATGAGCACAGATACGCAGTATTTT. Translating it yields CASSDSQGRMSTDTQYF.

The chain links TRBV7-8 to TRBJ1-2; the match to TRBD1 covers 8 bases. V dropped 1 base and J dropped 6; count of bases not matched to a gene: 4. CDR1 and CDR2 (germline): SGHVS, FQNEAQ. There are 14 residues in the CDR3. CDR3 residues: CASSLVQGADGYTF. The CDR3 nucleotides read TGTGCCAGCAGCTTAGTGCAGGGGGCAGATGGCTACACCTTC.

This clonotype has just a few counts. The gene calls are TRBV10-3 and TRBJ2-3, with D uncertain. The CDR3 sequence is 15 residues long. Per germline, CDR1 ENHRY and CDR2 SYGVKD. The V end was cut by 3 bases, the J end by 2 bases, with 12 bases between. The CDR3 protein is CAISEVSRSTDTQYF. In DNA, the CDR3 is TGTGCCATCAGTGAAGTTAGCAGATCCACAGATACGCAGTATTTT.

CDR3 coding DNA: TGTGCCAGCAGTTTATATAGCGGGAATCGGGCTTTCTTT. This codes for CASSLYSGNRAFF. This rearrangement joins TRBV28 to TRBJ1-1; unclear D gene. V lost 1 base, J lost 11 bases, and 14 bases lay in between. The CDR3 extends over 13 amino acids. Per germline, CDR1 MDHEN and CDR2 SYDVKM.

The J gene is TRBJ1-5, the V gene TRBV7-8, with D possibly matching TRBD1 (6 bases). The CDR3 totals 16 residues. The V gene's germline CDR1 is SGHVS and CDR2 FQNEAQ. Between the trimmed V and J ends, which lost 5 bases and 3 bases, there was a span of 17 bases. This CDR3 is CASSAPGGSDNQPQHF. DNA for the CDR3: TGTGCCAGCAGCGCACCGGGGGGCAGTGACAATCAGCCCCAGCATTTT.

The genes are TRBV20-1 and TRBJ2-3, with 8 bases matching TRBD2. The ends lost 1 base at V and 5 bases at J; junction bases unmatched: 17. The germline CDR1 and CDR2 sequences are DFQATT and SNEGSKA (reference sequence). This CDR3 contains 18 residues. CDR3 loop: CSARARGLAPRGIDTQYF. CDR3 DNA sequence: TGCAGTGCTAGAGCTCGCGGACTAGCACCTCGGGGGATAGATACGCAGTATTTT.

The CDR3, as DNA: TGTGCCAGCAGTGCAACGAGCGGGACCTCCTACGAGCAGTACTTC. It specifies CASSATSGTSYEQYF. The chain has TRBV28 and TRBJ2-7, with 7 bases lining up with TRBD2. The CDR3 is 15 residues long. Germline lookup yields CDR1 MDHEN and CDR2 SYDVKM. The V gene end was trimmed by 5 bases and the J gene end by 0 bases; junction bases not matched to a gene: 7.

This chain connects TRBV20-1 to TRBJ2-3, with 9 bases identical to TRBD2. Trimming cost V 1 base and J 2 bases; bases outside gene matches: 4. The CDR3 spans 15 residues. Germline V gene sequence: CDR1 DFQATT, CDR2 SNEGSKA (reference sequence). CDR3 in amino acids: CSARGGGAFTDTQYF. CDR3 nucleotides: TGCAGTGCTAGAGGCGGGGGGGCCTTCACAGATACGCAGTATTTT.

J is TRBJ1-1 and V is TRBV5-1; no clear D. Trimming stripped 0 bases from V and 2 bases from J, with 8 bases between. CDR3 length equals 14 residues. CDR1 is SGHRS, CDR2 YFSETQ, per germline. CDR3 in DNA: TGCGCCAGCAGCTTGGCTGGGAGTAACACTGAAGCTTTCTTT. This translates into CASSLAGSNTEAFF.

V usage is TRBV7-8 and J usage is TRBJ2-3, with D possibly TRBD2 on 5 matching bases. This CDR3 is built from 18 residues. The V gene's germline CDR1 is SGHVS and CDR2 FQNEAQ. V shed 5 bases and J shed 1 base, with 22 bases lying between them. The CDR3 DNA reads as TGTGCCAGCAGCGGGAAGGTTTGGGGAGTTGACGGCACAGATACGCAGTATTTT. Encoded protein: CASSGKVWGVDGTDTQYF.

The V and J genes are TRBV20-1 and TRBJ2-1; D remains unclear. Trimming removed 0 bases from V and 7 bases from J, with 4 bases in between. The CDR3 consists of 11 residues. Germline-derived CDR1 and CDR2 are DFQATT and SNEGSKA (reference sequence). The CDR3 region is CSARDMNEQFF. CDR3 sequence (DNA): TGCAGTGCTAGAGATATGAATGAGCAGTTCTTC.

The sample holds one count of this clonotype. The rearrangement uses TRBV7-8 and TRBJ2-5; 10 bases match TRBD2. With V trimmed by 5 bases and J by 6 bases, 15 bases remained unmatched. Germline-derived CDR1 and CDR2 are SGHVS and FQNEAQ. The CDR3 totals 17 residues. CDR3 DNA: TGTGCCAGCAGCCCTGGGCATTTAGCGGGGGGCATCCAGACCCAGTACTTC. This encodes CASSPGHLAGGIQTQYF.

The CDR3 nucleotides are TGTGCCAGCAGTTTCATTGGGTCAGGGGCATATCAGCCCCAGCATTTT. It translates to CASSFIGSGAYQPQHF. The genes are TRBV28 and TRBJ1-5, with D possibly TRBD1 on 6 matching bases. The CDR3 sequence is 16 residues long. V was trimmed by 3 bases and J by 5 bases, leaving 17 bases between them. Germline V gives CDR1 MDHEN, CDR2 SYDVKM.

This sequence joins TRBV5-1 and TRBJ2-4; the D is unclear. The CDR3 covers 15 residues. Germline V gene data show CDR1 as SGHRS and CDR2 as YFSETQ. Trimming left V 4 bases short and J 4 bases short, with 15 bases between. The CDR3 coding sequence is TGCGCCAGCAGCCTCCTCCCCGACCTTAAAAACATTCAGTACTTC. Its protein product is CASSLLPDLKNIQYF.

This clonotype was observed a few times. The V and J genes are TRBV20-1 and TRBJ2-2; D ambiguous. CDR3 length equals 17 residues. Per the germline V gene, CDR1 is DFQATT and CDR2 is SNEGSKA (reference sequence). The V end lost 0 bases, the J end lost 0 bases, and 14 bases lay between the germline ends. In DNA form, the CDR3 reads TGCAGTGCTAGAGATATGATTTCCGGTGCGAACACCGGGGAGCTGTTTTTT. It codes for CSARDMISGANTGELFF.

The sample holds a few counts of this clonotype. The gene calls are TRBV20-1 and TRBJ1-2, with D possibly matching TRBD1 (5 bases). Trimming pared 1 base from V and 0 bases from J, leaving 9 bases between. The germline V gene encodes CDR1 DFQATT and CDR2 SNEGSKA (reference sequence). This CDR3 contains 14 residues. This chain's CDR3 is CSARVETANYGYTF. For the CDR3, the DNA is TGCAGTGCTAGAGTCGAGACAGCTAACTATGGCTACACCTTC.

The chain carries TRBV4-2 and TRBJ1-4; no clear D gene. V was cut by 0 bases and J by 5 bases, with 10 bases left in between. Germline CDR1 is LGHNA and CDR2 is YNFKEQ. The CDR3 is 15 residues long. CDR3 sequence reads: CASSQDLAPNEKLFF. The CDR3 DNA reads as TGTGCCAGCAGCCAAGATCTGGCTCCGAATGAAAAACTGTTTTTT.

CDR3 residues: CASSYLDRLNTGELFF. In DNA form, the CDR3 reads TGTGCCAGCAGTTACCTGGACAGACTGAACACCGGGGAGCTGTTTTTT. V gene TRBV6-5 combines with J gene TRBJ2-2; D is possibly TRBD1 (6 bases). V was pared by 2 bases and J by 1 base, with 11 bases between. CDR3 length: 16 residues. Germline V gene sequence: CDR1 MNHEY, CDR2 SVGAGI.

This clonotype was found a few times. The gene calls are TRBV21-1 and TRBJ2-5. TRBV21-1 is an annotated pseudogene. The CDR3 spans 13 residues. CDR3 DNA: TGTGCCACCCTTGCAGGGTCCCAAGAGACCCAGTACTTC. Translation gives CATLAGSQETQYF.

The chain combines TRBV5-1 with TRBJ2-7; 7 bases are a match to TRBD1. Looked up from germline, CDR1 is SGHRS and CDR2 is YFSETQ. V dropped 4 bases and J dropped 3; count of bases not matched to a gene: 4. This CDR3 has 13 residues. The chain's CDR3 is CASSRDSDYEQYF. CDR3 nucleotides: TGCGCCAGCAGCCGGGACAGTGACTACGAGCAGTACTTC.

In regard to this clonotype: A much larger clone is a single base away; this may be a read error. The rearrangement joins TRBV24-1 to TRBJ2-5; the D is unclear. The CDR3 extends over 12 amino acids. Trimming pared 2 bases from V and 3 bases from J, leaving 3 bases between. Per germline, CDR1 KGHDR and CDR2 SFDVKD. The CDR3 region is CATSDSKETQYF. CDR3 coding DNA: TGTGCCACCAGTGATTCCAAAGAGACCCAGTACTTC.